These 20 T cell receptor beta chains came from one sample sequenced in a study of blood T cell repertoires in COVID-19. Method: immunoSEQ multiplex PCR; TCRdb's copy keeps in-frame clones and lacks some. The table includes approximately 78,000 clones, roughly 83% detected once. The sequencing input was peripheral blood. These receptors came from an elderly woman with acute or convalescent COVID-19.

This chain connects TRBV18 to TRBJ2-4; 12 bases line up with TRBD1. The CDR3 runs to 21 residues. Trimming removed 3 bases from V and 0 bases from J; junction bases left unmatched: 15. Germline assignment: CDR1 KGHSH and CDR2 LQKENI. In nucleotides, the CDR3 is TGTGCCAGCTCACCTTATTCCGGGACAGGGGGCGCGAGTACAGCCAAAAACATTCAGTACTTC. Its protein product is CASSPYSGTGGASTAKNIQYF.

The sample holds one count of this clone. The V and J genes are TRBV28 and TRBJ1-6; D not resolved. The CDR3 runs to 15 residues. Germline CDR1 reads MDHEN; CDR2 reads SYDVKM. V lost 3 bases and J lost 0, with 6 bases in between. CDR3 sequence: CASSLASSYNSPLHF. The DNA of the CDR3 is TGTGCCAGCAGTTTGGCTAGCTCCTATAATTCACCCCTCCACTTT.

The V and J genes are TRBV6-5 and TRBJ2-7; TRBD1 aligns across 7 bases. The ends lost 8 bases at V and 3 bases at J; junction bases unmatched: 10. The CDR3 runs 14 residues. Germline lookup yields CDR1 MNHEY and CDR2 SVGAGI. The CDR3 protein is CASPYKTGDYEQYF. The DNA of the CDR3 is TGTGCCAGCCCTTATAAAACAGGGGACTACGAGCAGTACTTC.

This clone has just one count. This sequence joins TRBV19 and TRBJ1-5; 7 nucleotides align to TRBD1. The CDR3 length is 16 residues. Germline CDR1 and CDR2: LNHDA and SQIVND (reference sequence). After removal of 7 bases from V and 5 bases from J, the junction contained 14 bases not matched to a gene. The CDR3 loop is CASTLQGSSGYQPQHF. CDR3 sequence (DNA): TGTGCCAGTACCCTACAGGGGTCCTCTGGTTATCAGCCCCAGCATTTT. Full variable domain (rest looked up from reference TRBV19 and TRBJ1-5): DGGITQSPKYLFRKEGQNVTLSCEQNLNHDAMYWYRQDPGQGLRLIYYSQIVNDFQKGDIAEGYSVSREKKESFPLTVTSAQKNPTAFYLCASTLQGSSGYQPQHFGDGTRLSIL.

The rearrangement uses TRBV3-1 (or the pseudogene TRBV3-2) and TRBJ1-5; tentative D call: TRBD1 (5 bases). Trimming took 4 bases from V and 7 from J, leaving 14 bases between them. The CDR3 length is 14 residues. Germline V gene data show CDR1 as LGHDT and CDR2 as YNNKEL (reference sequence). The CDR3 DNA sequence: TGTGCCAGCAGCCGGGGGGGGTCCCAACAGCCCCAGCATTTT. This codes for CASSRGGSQQPQHF.

The genes are TRBV6-1 and TRBJ1-2; 11 nucleotides align to TRBD1. The length of the CDR3 is 17 residues. Per germline, CDR1 MNHNS and CDR2 SASEGT. Trimming removed 3 bases from V and 0 bases from J; junction bases left unmatched: 6. CDR3 DNA sequence: TGTGCCAGCAGTGAGAGGGACAGGGGGTCGTCTAACTATGGCTACACCTTC. Amino acids: CASSERDRGSSNYGYTF.

This chain links TRBV2 with TRBJ2-7, with D perhaps TRBD2 (5 bases). The germline gives CDR1 SNHLY, CDR2 FYNNEI. V gave up 8 bases and J gave up 2 bases, with 7 bases separating them. This CDR3 has 11 amino acids. CDR3 in DNA: TGTGCCAGCCGTAGCGCCTACGAGCAGTACTTC. Its protein is CASRSAYEQYF.

This chain links TRBV29-1 with TRBJ1-1; 10 bases agree with TRBD1. The CDR3 extends over 16 amino acids. Per the germline V gene, CDR1 is SQVTM and CDR2 is ANQGSEA. Losses at the gene ends were 7 bases for V and 1 base for J; bases not matched to a gene: 12. CDR3 sequence reads: CSGKDSWTGGNTEAFF. The CDR3 nucleotides read TGCAGCGGAAAGGATAGTTGGACAGGGGGGAACACTGAAGCTTTCTTT.

The gene calls are TRBV30 and TRBJ1-2; no definite D call. Trimming cost V 4 bases and J 0 bases, with 12 bases left between them. CDR3 length: 14 residues. Germline V gene sequence: CDR1 GTSNPN, CDR2 SVGIG (reference sequence). Here the CDR3 DNA reads TGTGCCTGGATCACAGAACCCTCTAACTATGGCTACACCTTC. Amino acid sequence: CAWITEPSNYGYTF.

This rearrangement joins TRBV27 to TRBJ1-1, with no clear D. Per the germline V gene, CDR1 is MNHEY and CDR2 is SMNVEV (reference sequence). The ends were cut back, 1 base at V and 6 bases at J, with 15 bases in the middle. The CDR3 is 15 amino acids. CDR3 region: CASSLWGSAGSEAFF. DNA for the CDR3: TGTGCCAGCAGTTTATGGGGTTCTGCGGGGTCTGAAGCTTTCTTT.

The J gene is TRBJ2-7, the V gene TRBV5-4, with 7 bases that match TRBD2. CDR1 and CDR2 from the germline V gene are SGHNT and YYREEE (reference sequence). CDR3 length: 14 residues. The trim removed 0 bases at V and 6 bases at J, leaving 6 bases unmatched. In DNA, the CDR3 is TGTGCCAGCAGCTTGGAAGCGGGAACTGGCGAGCAGTACTTC. This gives the protein CASSLEAGTGEQYF.

In its sample, this clone was seen once. This chain links TRBV19 with TRBJ2-1; 8 nucleotides agree with TRBD2. The CDR3 is made up of 16 amino acids. Trimming cost V 1 base and J 6 bases; bases outside gene matches: 8. The germline V gene has CDR1 LNHDA and CDR2 SQIVND (reference sequence). The CDR3 spells CASSIGGAGVPNEQFF. The CDR3 DNA reads as TGTGCCAGTAGTATAGGAGGAGCGGGAGTCCCCAATGAGCAGTTCTTC. Together with reference TRBV19 and TRBJ2-1, the CDR3 gives the full variable domain: DGGITQSPKYLFRKEGQNVTLSCEQNLNHDAMYWYRQDPGQGLRLIYYSQIVNDFQKGDIAEGYSVSREKKESFPLTVTSAQKNPTAFYLCASSIGGAGVPNEQFFGPGTRLTVL.

V usage is TRBV24-1 and J usage is TRBJ2-1, with 9 bases identical to TRBD2. The V gene's germline CDR1 is KGHDR and CDR2 SFDVKD. J gave up 5 bases and V 0 bases, and 7 bases lay outside the gene matches. The CDR3 contains 17 residues. The CDR3 DNA reads as TGTGCCACCAGTGATTTGCAAGAGGCGGGAGGGCACAATGAGCAGTTCTTC. Protein sequence: CATSDLQEAGGHNEQFF.

The gene calls are TRBV7-3 and TRBJ2-3, with 7 bases fitting TRBD2. There are 14 residues in the CDR3. Germline-derived CDR1 and CDR2 are SGHTA and FQGTGA. The V and J ends lost 5 bases and 4 bases, in that order; junction bases with no gene match: 6. CDR3 DNA sequence: TGTGCCAGCAGCCCAACTAGCGTTGCAGATACGCAGTATTTT. Its translation: CASSPTSVADTQYF. The full variable domain, in which reference TRBV7-3 and TRBJ2-3 provide the parts outside the CDR3, is GAGVSQTPSNKVTEKGKYVELRCDPISGHTALYWYRQSLGQGPEFLIYFQGTGAADDSGLPNDRFFAVRPEGSVSTLKIQRTERGDSAVYLCASSPTSVADTQYFGPGTRLTVL.

V gene TRBV5-4 combines with J gene TRBJ2-3; 9 bases match TRBD2. This CDR3 has 15 residues. Germline V gives CDR1 SGHNT, CDR2 YYREEE (reference sequence). The J segment lost 3 bases and the V segment lost 5 bases, leaving 7 bases of the junction unmatched. CDR3 in DNA: TGTGCCAGCAGTCGGGTAGCGGGAGCAACAGATACGCAGTATTTT. Encoded protein: CASSRVAGATDTQYF.

To note about this clone: Other DNA sequences from this sample encode an identical CDR3 as well. The chain is built from TRBV5-1 and TRBJ1-1; TRBD1 is a possible D gene (6 bases). V lost 4 bases and J lost 0, with 10 bases in between. The length of the CDR3 is 14 residues. The germline CDR1 and CDR2 sequences are SGHRS and YFSETQ. The CDR3 nucleotides are TGCGCCAGCAGCCCACAGGGAATGAACACTGAAGCTTTCTTT. It encodes CASSPQGMNTEAFF.

The gene calls are TRBV4-1 and TRBJ2-3, with 10 nucleotides matching TRBD2. There are 17 residues in the CDR3. V lost 0 bases to trimming and J lost 3 bases; unmatched junction nucleotides: 6. CDR1 is MGHRA, CDR2 YSYEKL, per germline. The CDR3: CASSQDGAGGPTDTQYF. DNA for the CDR3: TGCGCCAGCAGCCAAGATGGAGCGGGGGGGCCGACAGATACGCAGTATTTT.

This chain connects TRBV19 to TRBJ2-1, with 7 bases identical to TRBD2. CDR1 is LNHDA and CDR2 is SQIVND in the germline V gene (reference sequence). The junction had 4 bases not matched to a gene; V was cut back by 1 base and J by 7 bases. CDR3 length: 14 amino acids. CDR3 amino acids: CASSIGPAGNEQFF. For the CDR3, the DNA is TGTGCCAGTAGTATAGGACCAGCGGGGAATGAGCAGTTCTTC.

The CDR3 protein is CASSISNAATGELFF. The CDR3 nucleotides read TGTGCCAGTAGTATCTCCAACGCGGCCACCGGGGAGCTGTTTTTT. The J gene is TRBJ2-2, the V gene TRBV19; D is ambiguous. The CDR3 has 15 amino acids. Germline-derived CDR1 and CDR2 are LNHDA and SQIVND (reference sequence). Trimming removed 3 bases from V and 4 bases from J, with 12 bases in between.

This chain joins TRBV3-1 (or the pseudogene TRBV3-2) and TRBJ1-4; TRBD1 aligns across 8 bases. Germline assignment: CDR1 LGHDT and CDR2 YNNKEL (reference sequence). This CDR3 has 15 amino acids. Losses at the gene ends were 4 bases for V and 7 bases for J; bases not matched to a gene: 8. Here the CDR3 reads CASSLQGALGEKLFF. As DNA, the CDR3 is TGTGCCAGCAGCCTCCAGGGGGCTCTAGGTGAAAAACTGTTTTTT.